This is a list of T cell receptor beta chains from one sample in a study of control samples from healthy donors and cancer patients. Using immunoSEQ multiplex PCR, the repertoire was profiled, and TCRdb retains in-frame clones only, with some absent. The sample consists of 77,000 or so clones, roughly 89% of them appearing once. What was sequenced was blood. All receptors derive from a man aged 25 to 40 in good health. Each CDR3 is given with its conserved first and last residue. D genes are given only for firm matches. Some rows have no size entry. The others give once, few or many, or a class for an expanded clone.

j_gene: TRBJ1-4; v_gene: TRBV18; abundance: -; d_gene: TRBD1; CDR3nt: TGTGCCAGCTCACATGCGGGACAGGGGGATGAAAAACTGTTTTTT; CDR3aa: CASSHAGQGDEKLFF
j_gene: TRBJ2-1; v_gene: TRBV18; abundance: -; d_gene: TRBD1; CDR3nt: TGTGCCAGCTCACCAATCCCGGGACAGACTTACAATGAGCAGTTCTTC; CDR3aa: CASSPIPGQTYNEQFF
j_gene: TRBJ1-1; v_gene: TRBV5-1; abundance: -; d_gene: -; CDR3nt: TGCGCCAGCAGCTTGAGGGGAGGCACTGAAGCTTTCTTT; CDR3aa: CASSLRGGTEAFF
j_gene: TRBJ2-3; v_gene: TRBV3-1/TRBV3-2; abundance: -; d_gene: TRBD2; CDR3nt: TGTGCCAGCAGCCAAGAGGTCGGTAGCGGGAGGCTCCTGGGAGATACGCAGTATTTT; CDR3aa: CASSQEVGSGRLLGDTQYF
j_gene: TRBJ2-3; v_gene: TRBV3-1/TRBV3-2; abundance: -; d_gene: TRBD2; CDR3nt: TGTGCCAGCAGCCAAGATCCTAGCGGGGGAGATACGCAGTATTTT; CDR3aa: CASSQDPSGGDTQYF
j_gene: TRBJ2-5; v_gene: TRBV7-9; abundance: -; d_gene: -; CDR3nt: TGTGCCAGCAGAAACGGTGGGGAGACCCAGTACTTC; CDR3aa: CASRNGGETQYF
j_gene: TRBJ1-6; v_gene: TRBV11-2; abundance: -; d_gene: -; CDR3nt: TGTGCCAGCAGCTTGCCTAGGACGCGCCCCTATAATTCACCCCTCCACTTT; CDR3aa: CASSLPRTRPYNSPLHF
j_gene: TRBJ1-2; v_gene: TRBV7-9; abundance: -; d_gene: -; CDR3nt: TGTGCCAGCAGCTTAATGGGAGGTTATGGCTACACCTTC; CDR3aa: CASSLMGGYGYTF
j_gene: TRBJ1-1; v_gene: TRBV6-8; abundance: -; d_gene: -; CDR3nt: TGTGCCAGCGCAAAGCCAGCCCCGAACACTGAAGCTTTCTTT; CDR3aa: CASAKPAPNTEAFF
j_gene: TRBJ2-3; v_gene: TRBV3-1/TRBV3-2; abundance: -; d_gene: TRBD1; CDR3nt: TGTGCCAGCAGGGGGACAGGGGACTCTCCAGATACGCAGTATTTT; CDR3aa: CASRGTGDSPDTQYF
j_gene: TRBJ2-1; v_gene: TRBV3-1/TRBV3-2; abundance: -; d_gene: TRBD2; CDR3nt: TGTGCCAGCAGCCCAGGACTAGCCTCCTACAATGAGCAGTTCTTC; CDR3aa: CASSPGLASYNEQFF
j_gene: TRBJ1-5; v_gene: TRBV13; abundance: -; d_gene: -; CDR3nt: TGTGCCAGCAGCATGGGGGGTCAGCCCCAGCATTTT; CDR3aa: CASSMGGQPQHF
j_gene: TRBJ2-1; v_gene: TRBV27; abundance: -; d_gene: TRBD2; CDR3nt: TGTGCCAGCAGCTCGGGACTAGCGGGGGGTAGATTCTTC; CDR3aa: CASSSGLAGGRFF
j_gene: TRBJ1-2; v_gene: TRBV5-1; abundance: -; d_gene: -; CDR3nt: TGCGCCAGCAGCTTACTGAGCGGGGACTATGGCTACACCTTC; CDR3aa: CASSLLSGDYGYTF
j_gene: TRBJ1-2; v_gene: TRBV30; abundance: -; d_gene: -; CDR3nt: TGTGCCTGGAGTGAGTTGGGAGGCTACACCTTC; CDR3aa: CAWSELGGYTF
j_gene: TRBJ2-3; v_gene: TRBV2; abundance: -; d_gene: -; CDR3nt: TGTGCCAGCAGTGCCGACTTTTACAGCCACGGGACAGATACGCAGTATTTT; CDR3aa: CASSADFYSHGTDTQYF
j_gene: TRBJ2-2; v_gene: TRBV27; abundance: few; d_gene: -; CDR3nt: TGTGCCAGCAGTCGGACAGTTAACACCGGGGAGCTGTTTTTT; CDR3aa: CASSRTVNTGELFF
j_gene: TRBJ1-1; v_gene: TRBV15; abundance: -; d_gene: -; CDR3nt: TGTGCCACCAGCAGGCAGGGGAACACTGAAGCTTTCTTT; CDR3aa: CATSRQGNTEAFF
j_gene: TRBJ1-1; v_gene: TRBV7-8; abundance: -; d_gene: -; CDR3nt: TGTGCCAGCAGCTTCCACAGGGTCCCGAACACTGAAGCTTTCTTT; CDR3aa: CASSFHRVPNTEAFF
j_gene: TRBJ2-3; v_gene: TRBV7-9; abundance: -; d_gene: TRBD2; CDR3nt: TGTGCCAGCAGCTTAACAGCGGGGGTCACAGATACGCAGTATTTT; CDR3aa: CASSLTAGVTDTQYF
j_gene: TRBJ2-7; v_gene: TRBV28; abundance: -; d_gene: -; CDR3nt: TGTGCCAGCAGTTTACAGGGTATTTCCCTTTACGAGCAGTACTTC; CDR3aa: CASSLQGISLYEQYF
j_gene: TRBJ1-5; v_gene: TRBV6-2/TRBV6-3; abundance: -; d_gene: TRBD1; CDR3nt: TGTGCCAGCAGTTACCAAACACGGGGGACCTACAGGGGGAATAATCAGCCCCAGCATTTT; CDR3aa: CASSYQTRGTYRGNNQPQHF
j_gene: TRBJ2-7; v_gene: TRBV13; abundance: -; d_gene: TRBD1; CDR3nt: TGTGCCAGCAGCTCCCGGGACAGACCTTCCTACGAGCAGTACTTC; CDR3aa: CASSSRDRPSYEQYF
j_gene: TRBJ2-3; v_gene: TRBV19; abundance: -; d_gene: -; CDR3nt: TGTGCCAGTAGTATAGTCAGAACTAGCACAGATACGCAGTATTTT; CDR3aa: CASSIVRTSTDTQYF
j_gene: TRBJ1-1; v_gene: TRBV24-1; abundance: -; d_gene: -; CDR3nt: TGTGCCACCAGCGACCCTAACACTGAAGCTTTCTTT; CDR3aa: CATSDPNTEAFF
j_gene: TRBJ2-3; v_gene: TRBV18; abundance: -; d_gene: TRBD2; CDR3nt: TGTGCCAGCTCACCAGACGGACTAGCGGGAGTGAGGGATACGCAGTATTTT; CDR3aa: CASSPDGLAGVRDTQYF
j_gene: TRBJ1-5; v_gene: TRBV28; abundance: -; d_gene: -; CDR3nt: TGTGCCAGCAGGCCTGACAGATTCAATCAGCCCCAGCATTTT; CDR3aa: CASRPDRFNQPQHF
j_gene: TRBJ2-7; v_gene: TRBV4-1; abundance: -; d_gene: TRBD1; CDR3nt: TGCGCCAGCAGCCAAGGGTTAACAGGGGAGTGGGAGCAGTACTTC; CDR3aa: CASSQGLTGEWEQYF
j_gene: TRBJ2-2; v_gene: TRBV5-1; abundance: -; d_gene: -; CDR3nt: TGCGCCAGTTCCCAGGGTACCGGGGAGCTGTTTTTT; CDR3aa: CASSQGTGELFF
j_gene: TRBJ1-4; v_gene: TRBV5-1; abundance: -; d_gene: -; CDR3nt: TGCGCCAGCAGCTTCTTCGGGGCCCCTAATGAAAAACTGTTTTTT; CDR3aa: CASSFFGAPNEKLFF
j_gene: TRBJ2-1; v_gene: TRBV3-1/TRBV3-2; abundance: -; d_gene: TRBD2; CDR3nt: TGTGCCAGCAGCCAAGAGGGCGGGAGTAGGCGCAATGAGCAGTTCTTC; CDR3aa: CASSQEGGSRRNEQFF
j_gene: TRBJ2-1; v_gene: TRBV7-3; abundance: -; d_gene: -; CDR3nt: TGTGCCAGCAGCGCCGGACCTAATGAGCAGTTCTTC; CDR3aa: CASSAGPNEQFF
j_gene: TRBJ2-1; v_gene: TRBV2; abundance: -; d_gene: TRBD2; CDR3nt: TGTGCCAGCAGTGGCGTAGCGGGAATAGCAGAGCAGTTCTTC; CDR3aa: CASSGVAGIAEQFF
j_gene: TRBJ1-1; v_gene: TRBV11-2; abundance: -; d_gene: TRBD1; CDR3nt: TGTGCCAGCAGCTATGGACAGGGTAACACTGAAGCTTTCTTT; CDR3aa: CASSYGQGNTEAFF
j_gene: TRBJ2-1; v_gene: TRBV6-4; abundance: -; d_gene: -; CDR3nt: TGTGCCAGCAGCAGACAGGGAGGGACCTACAATGAGCAGTTCTTC; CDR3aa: CASSRQGGTYNEQFF
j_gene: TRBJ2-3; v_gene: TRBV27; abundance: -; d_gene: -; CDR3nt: TGTGCCAGCAGTTTTACCCCTAGCACAGATACGCAGTATTTT; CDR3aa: CASSFTPSTDTQYF
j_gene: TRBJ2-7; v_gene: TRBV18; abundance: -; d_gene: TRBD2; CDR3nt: TGTGCCAGCTCACCATCTAGCGGGTCCTACGAGCAGTACTTC; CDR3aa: CASSPSSGSYEQYF
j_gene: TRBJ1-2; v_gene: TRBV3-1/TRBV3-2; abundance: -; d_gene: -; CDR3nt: TGTGCCAGCAGCCAAGGCCGTTGGGGAAACTATGGCTACACCTTC; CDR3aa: CASSQGRWGNYGYTF